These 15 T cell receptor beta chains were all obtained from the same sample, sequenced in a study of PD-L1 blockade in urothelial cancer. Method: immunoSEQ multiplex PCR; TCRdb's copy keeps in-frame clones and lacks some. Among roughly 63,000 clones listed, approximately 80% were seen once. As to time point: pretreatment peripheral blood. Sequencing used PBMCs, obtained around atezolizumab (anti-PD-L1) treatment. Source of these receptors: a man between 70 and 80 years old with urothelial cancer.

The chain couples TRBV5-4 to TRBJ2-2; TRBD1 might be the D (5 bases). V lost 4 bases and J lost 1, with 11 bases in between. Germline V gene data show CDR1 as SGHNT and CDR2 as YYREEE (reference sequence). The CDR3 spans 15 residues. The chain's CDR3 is CASSLQGVNTGELFF. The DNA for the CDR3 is TGTGCCAGCAGCCTTCAGGGCGTGAACACCGGGGAGCTGTTTTTT.

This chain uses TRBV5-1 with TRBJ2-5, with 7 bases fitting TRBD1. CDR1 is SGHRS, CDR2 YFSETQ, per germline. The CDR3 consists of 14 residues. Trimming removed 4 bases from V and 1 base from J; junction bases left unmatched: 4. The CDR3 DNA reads TGCGCCAGCAGCCCCGACAGGGTCCAAGAGACCCAGTACTTC. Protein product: CASSPDRVQETQYF.

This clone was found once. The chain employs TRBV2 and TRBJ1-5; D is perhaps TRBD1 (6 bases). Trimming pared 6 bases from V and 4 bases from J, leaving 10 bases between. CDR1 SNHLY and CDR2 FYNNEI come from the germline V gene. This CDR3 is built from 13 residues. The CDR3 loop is CASSPDSNQPQHF. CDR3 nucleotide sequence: TGTGCCAGCAGCCCGGACAGTAATCAGCCCCAGCATTTT.

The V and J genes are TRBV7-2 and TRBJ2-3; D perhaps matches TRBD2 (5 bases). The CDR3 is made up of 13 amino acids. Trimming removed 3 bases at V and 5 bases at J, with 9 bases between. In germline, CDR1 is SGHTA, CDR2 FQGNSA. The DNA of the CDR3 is TGTGCCAGCAGCTTGGGGAGCGGAGATACGCAGTATTTT. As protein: CASSLGSGDTQYF.

This chain's CDR3 is CARGSASSYEQYF. The CDR3 nucleotides read TGTGCCAGGGGGAGCGCTAGCTCCTACGAGCAGTACTTC. J is TRBJ2-7 and V is TRBV2; D may be TRBD2 (5 bases). The CDR3 is made up of 13 amino acids. V was pared by 9 bases and J by 0 bases, with 12 bases between. CDR1 SNHLY and CDR2 FYNNEI come from the germline V gene.

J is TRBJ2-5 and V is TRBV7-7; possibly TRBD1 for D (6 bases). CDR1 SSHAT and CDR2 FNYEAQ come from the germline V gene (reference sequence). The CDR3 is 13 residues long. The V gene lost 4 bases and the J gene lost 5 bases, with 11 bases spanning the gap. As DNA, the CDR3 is TGTGCCAGCAGCTGGGCTGACAGGGAGACCCAGTACTTC. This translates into CASSWADRETQYF.

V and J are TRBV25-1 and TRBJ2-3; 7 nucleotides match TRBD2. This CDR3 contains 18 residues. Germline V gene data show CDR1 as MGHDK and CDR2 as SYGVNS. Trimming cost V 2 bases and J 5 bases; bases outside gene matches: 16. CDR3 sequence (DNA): TGTGCCAGCAGTGAAGAGGGAAGCGCGGGAGATACGGAAGATACGCAGTATTTT. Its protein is CASSEEGSAGDTEDTQYF.

CDR3 amino acids: CASLQGTENTDTQYF. CDR3 sequence (DNA): TGCGCCAGCCTACAAGGGACAGAGAACACAGATACGCAGTATTTT. This chain joins TRBV10-1 and TRBJ2-3; 7 nucleotides agree with TRBD1. V was pared by 8 bases and J by 2 bases, with 10 bases of the junction left unmatched. Germline values: CDR1 WNHNN, CDR2 SYGVQD (reference sequence). The CDR3 loop spans 15 amino acids.

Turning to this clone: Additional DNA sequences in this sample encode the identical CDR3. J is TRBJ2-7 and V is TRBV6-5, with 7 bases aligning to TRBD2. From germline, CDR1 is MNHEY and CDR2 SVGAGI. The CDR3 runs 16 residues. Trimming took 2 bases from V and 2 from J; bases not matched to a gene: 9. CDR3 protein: CASSYGSSGTTYEQYF. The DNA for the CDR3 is TGTGCCAGCAGTTACGGCTCGAGTGGGACTACCTACGAGCAGTACTTC.

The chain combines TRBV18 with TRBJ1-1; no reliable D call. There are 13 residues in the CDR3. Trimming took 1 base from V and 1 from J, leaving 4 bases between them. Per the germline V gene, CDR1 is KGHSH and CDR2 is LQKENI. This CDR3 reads CASSPQRNTEAFF. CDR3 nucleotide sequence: TGTGCCAGCTCACCACAGAGGAACACTGAAGCTTTCTTT.

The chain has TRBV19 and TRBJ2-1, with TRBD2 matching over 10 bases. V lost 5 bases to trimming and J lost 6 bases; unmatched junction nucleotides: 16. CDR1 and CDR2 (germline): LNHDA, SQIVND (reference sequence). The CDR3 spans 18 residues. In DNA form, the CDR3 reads TGTGCCAGTAGTGCCTCCAGGGGGAGCGGGGGGGCCCCCAATGAGCAGTTCTTC. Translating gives CASSASRGSGGAPNEQFF.

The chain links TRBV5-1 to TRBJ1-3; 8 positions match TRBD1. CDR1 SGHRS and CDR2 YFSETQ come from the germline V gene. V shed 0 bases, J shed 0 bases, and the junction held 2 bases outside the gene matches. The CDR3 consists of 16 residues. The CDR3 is CASSLVDRASGNTIYF. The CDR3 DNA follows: TGCGCCAGCAGCTTGGTGGACAGGGCCTCTGGAAACACCATATATTTT.

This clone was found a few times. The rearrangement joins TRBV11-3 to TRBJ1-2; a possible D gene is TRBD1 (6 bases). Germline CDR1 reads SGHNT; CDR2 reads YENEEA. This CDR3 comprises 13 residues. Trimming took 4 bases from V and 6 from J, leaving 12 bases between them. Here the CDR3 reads CASSSGHGNGYTF. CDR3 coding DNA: TGTGCCAGCAGCTCGGGACACGGAAATGGCTACACCTTC.

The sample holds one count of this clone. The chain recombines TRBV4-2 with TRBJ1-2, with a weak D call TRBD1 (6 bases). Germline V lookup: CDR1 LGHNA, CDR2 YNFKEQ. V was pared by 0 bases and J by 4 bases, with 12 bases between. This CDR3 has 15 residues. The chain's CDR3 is CASSQDNTQGYGYTF. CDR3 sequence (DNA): TGTGCCAGCAGCCAAGATAATACACAGGGCTATGGCTACACCTTC.

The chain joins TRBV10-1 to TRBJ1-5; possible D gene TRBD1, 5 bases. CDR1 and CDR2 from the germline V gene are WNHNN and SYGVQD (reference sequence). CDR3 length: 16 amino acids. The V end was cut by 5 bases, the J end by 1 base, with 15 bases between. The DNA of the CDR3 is TGCGCCAGCAGTTTTCCCCACAGGAAGAGCAATCAGCCCCAGCATTTT. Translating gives CASSFPHRKSNQPQHF.